The source of this T cell receptor beta chain is a study of T-cell memory formation after mild COVID-19 (dated by TCRdb to the early 2020s). As for the study more broadly: TCR sequence clusters from the two donors were found to be largely donor specific. In two donors, T-cell clones that expanded and contracted after mild COVID-19 were followed by sequencing TCRalpha and TCRbeta repertoires longitudinally. The cohort was made up of two young adult volunteers, one female and one male, who were previously healthy.

Ficoll-Paque density gradient centrifugation was used to isolate PBMCs. The CDR3 goes from the cysteine to the phenylalanine over 19 residues. Solely the CDR3 DNA is kept, with 57 bases framed from the first base. Trimming removed 2 bases from V and 3 bases from J; the gene matches leave 12 bases unexplained. In the germline V gene, CDR1 corresponds to MNHEY and CDR2 to SVGEGT. About this clonotype: The antigen it binds to is not known. No quality values exist for individual bases; no much larger clone is one base distant.

On the study overall, not on this receptor specifically: The study included only a couple of mild cases, and larger cohorts that include severe cases with pre-infection samples were judged to be necessary. Balanced CD4/CD8 phenotypes were observed for clones contracting from day 15 to 85, whereas a bias towards CD4+ was observed for a second wave of clones expanding from day 15 to 37. The detection of some responding clones in pre-infection memory suggests that pre-existing cross-reactive memory T cells joined the SARS-CoV-2 response. Contracting CD4+ clones were found mainly in CM and EM memory subsets, while CD8+ clones were enriched in EMRA. The second-wave clones that peaked on day 37 were not confirmed to be SARS-CoV-2 specific.

Sequencing was carried out with an Illumina NovaSeq 6000. TCRalpha and TCRbeta cDNA libraries were constructed by 5'RACE with constant-segment primers, with sample barcodes and unique molecular identifiers being introduced. Trizol reagent was used to extract RNA from every sample. Library amplification was performed in two PCR steps, and a second sample barcode and Illumina TruSeq adapters were introduced in the second step. Sequencing of the libraries was done on an Illumina NovaSeq, producing 2 x 150 bp paired-end reads. Per the authors' processing: With migec v1.2.7, reads were demultiplexed and then collapsed into UMI-guided consensus sequences. With mixcr v2.1.11, UMI consensuses were aligned to TRA and TRB V and J templates and assembled into clonotypes. Expanded or contracted clonotypes were those called significant by both edgeR and NoisET, with noise models trained on biological replicates. For edgeR calls, a false discovery rate-adjusted p below 0.01 and a log2 fold-change threshold of 1 were applied. As an exploratory analysis of dynamics, max-normalized trajectories of the 1000 most abundant clonotypes were examined with PCA combined with hierarchical clustering. Separately sequenced CD4+ and CD8+ repertoires were used to assign a CD4 or CD8 phenotype to each responding clone. TCRdb cleaned the public reads at Q25 with fastp, built clones with MiXCR and kept in-frame beta chains. Each entry is one CDR3 protein sequence, shown with its most common DNA and genes. The V and J calls reflect TCRdb's pipeline rather than the authors' work. This sample gives 450,000 or so distinct CDR3 sequences in total; roughly 25% of them show up just once. The ten largest clonotypes hold roughly an eighth of the sample.

Material: PBMCs or a T cell subset sorted from them (not recorded which). The TCR was taken from an adult woman who had mild COVID-19 (a few samples of this study predate the infection). The sample titles of this study are shuffled in the database, so cell type and time point are left out; the donor was told from shared clones. The sequence links TRBV6-2 or TRBV6-3 to TRBJ2-3; 12 middle bases align to TRBD2. The CDR3 amino acid sequence is: CASSYLLMWTSGETDTQYF. The nucleotide sequence reads TGTGCCAGCAGTTACCTCCTGATGTGGACTAGCGGGGAAACAGATACGCAGTATTTT.